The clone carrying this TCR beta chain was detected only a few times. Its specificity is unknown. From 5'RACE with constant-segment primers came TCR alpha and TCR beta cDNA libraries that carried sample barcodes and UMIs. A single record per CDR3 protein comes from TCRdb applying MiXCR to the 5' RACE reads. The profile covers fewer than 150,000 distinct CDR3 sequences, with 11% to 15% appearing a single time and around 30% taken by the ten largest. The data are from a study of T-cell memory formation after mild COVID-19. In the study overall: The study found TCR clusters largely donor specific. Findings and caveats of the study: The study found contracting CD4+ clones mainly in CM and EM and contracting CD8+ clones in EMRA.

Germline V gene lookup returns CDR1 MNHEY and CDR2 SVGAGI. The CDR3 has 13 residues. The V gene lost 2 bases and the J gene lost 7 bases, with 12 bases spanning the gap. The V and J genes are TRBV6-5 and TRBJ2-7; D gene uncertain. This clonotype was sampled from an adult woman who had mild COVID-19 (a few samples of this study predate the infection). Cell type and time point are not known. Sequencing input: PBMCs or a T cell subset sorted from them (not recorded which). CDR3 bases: TGTGCCAGCAGTTACGGTGGGCACGAGGAGCAGTACTTC. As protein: CASSYGGHEEQYF.